A selection of T cell receptor beta chains follows, all from one sample in a study of shared clonotypes between healthy human individuals. Sequenced by immunoSEQ multiplex PCR; TCRdb stores in-frame clones only, minus some. Among 450,000 to 500,000 clones listed, approximately 82% were seen once. The sequenced material came from PBMCs. All receptors come from a middle-aged woman in good health. Some clones in this sample may be carry-over from other donors' samples. Each CDR3 is given with its conserved first and last residue. A D gene is named only where the DNA matches it firmly. Not all rows give a size; the values are once, few, many and, for expanded clones, a class.

d_call j_call clone_size cdr3_length v_call cdr3_nt cdr3_aa
- TRBJ2-1 - 13 TRBV27 TGTGCCAGCAGTCAGACAGCCTACAATGAGCAGTTCTTC CASSQTAYNEQFF
- TRBJ2-7 - 11 TRBV28 TGTGCCAGCAGTGCCTACTACGAGCAGTACTTC CASSAYYEQYF
TRBD2 TRBJ2-3 - 14 TRBV11-2 TGTGCCAGCAGCTTAGGGGGGGGGATAGATACGCAGTATTTT CASSLGGGIDTQYF
TRBD2 TRBJ2-7 - 15 TRBV30 TGTGCCTGGAGTATAGCGGGAGCATGGGCCTACGAGCAGTACTTC CAWSIAGAWAYEQYF
TRBD1 TRBJ1-2 - 14 TRBV4-3 TGCGCCAGCAGCCAGGACAGGACCAACTATGGCTACACCTTC CASSQDRTNYGYTF
- TRBJ2-1 - 12 TRBV7-2 TGTGCCAGCAGCTCGATAAACGGTGAGCAGTTCTTC CASSSINGEQFF
- TRBJ2-3 - 13 TRBV7-2 TGTGCCAGCAGCCCAGTAAGTTCAGACACGCAGTATTTT CASSPVSSDTQYF
- TRBJ2-5 few 15 TRBV4-3 TGCGCCAGCAGCCAGTCCGTGATGGGGCAAGAGACCCAGTACTTC CASSQSVMGQETQYF
- TRBJ1-2 few 14 TRBV27 TGTGCCAGCAGTTCCCGGAGTACAGATTATGGCTACACCTTC CASSSRSTDYGYTF
- TRBJ1-1 - 15 TRBV7-8 TGTGCCAGCAGCCCCATACAGGGACGTAACACTGAAGCTTTCTTT CASSPIQGRNTEAFF
- TRBJ2-7 - 15 TRBV6-1 TGTGCCAGCAGTGAACGGGGAGCTCATCACTACGAGCAGTACTTC CASSERGAHHYEQYF
TRBD1 TRBJ1-2 - 12 TRBV5-1 TGCGCCAGCGGGGGACAGTACTATGGCTACACCTTC CASGGQYYGYTF
TRBD2 TRBJ2-2 - 18 TRBV4-1 TGCGCCAGCAGCCAAGACCCGGGGGCGGGAGGGTTTACCGGGGAGCTGTTTTTT CASSQDPGAGGFTGELFF
- TRBJ2-6 - 18 TRBV11-2 TGTGCCAGCAAAACGCTGTCAGGGGCCGGCTCTGGGGCCAACGTCCTGACTTTC CASKTLSGAGSGANVLTF
- TRBJ2-1 - 12 TRBV30 TGTGCCTGGAGACCCGTGTACAATGAGCAGTTCTTC CAWRPVYNEQFF
TRBD2 TRBJ2-7 - 14 TRBV10-3 TGTGCCATCAGTGGACGGGCGGGAGGCTACGAGCAGTACTTC CAISGRAGGYEQYF
TRBD2 TRBJ2-5 - 15 TRBV5-4 TGTGCCAGCGGCGGGGCGGGAGGGAGGCAAGAGACCCAGTACTTC CASGGAGGRQETQYF
- TRBJ2-5 once 13 TRBV16 TGTGCCAGCAGCCAGCCATCCCTGGGGGAGCAGTACTTC CASSQPSLGEQYF
TRBD2 TRBJ2-5 once 17 TRBV19 TGTGCCAGTAGTTCGCCCGGGCTAGCGGGGTACCAAGAGACCCAGTACTTC CASSSPGLAGYQETQYF
- TRBJ2-1 - 10 TRBV29-1 TGCAGCGTTTGGGACAATGAGCAGTTCTTC CSVWDNEQFF
- TRBJ1-3 once 15 TRBV5-4 TGTGCCAGCAGCTTGGGCGGGTACTCTGGAAGCACCATATATTTT CASSLGGYSGSTIYF
- TRBJ2-7 - 12 TRBV28 TGTGCCAGCGGAGTTTATGCCTACGAGCAGTACTTC CASGVYAYEQYF
- TRBJ2-7 - 11 TRBV6-6 TGTGCCAGCAGCCGACAGGAAGAGCAGTACTTC CASSRQEEQYF
- TRBJ1-5 - 14 TRBV28 TGTGCCAGCAGTACGCCACGGGGCAATCAGCCCCAGCATTTT CASSTPRGNQPQHF
- TRBJ2-1 - 19 TRBV1 TGCACCAGCAGCCAAGCCGGGACTAGCGGGATGATCCCCTACAATGAGCAGTTCTTC CTSSQAGTSGMIPYNEQFF
- TRBJ1-2 - 15 TRBV18 TGTGCCAGCTCACCACAGGATCCAGCTTCCTATGGCTACACCTTC CASSPQDPASYGYTF
- TRBJ2-1 - 15 TRBV6-4 TGTGCCAGCAGTCGTAGCGAGGGAACCTACAATGAGCAGTTCTTC CASSRSEGTYNEQFF
- TRBJ2-7 - 16 TRBV7-2 TGTGCCAGCAGCTTAGCCCCAGGGACGGTATCCTACGAGCAGTACTTC CASSLAPGTVSYEQYF
TRBD1 TRBJ1-1 - 12 TRBV6-5 TGTGCCAGCAAGGGGGACAGATTTGAAGCTTTCTTT CASKGDRFEAFF
TRBD1 TRBJ1-1 once 15 TRBV7-2 TGTGCCAGCAGCCCCATGCGAACGGGACAGGGGTACGCTTTCTTT CASSPMRTGQGYAFF
TRBD1 TRBJ1-3 - 16 TRBV7-2 TGTGCCAGCAGCTCAGTCTCAGGGGGCTCAGGAAACACCATATATTTT CASSSVSGGSGNTIYF
- TRBJ1-5 - 13 TRBV2 TGTGCCAGCAGCGGGGGCCTCTCTCAGCCCCAGCATTTT CASSGGLSQPQHF
TRBD1 TRBJ2-3 once 16 TRBV30 TGTGCCTGGAGTGTACAGTCAGGGGGCGTTGGAGATACGCAGTATTTT CAWSVQSGGVGDTQYF
TRBD2 TRBJ2-3 - 16 TRBV5-5 TGTGCCAGCAGCCTACTTGCGGGAGAGGGCACAGATACGCAGTATTTT CASSLLAGEGTDTQYF
- TRBJ1-3 - 15 TRBV18 TGTGCCAGCTCACCATCCGGGACGGAGCGAAACACCATATATTTT CASSPSGTERNTIYF
- TRBJ2-7 - 15 TRBV5-1 TGCGCCAGCAGCGAGAGGGGGACTGGGCCCTACGAGCAGTACTTC CASSERGTGPYEQYF
TRBD2 TRBJ2-7 - 16 TRBV6-1 TGTGCCAGCAGTGAAGCGATACTAGCGGGAACCGACGAGCAGTACTTC CASSEAILAGTDEQYF
TRBD1 TRBJ1-2 once 13 TRBV7-2 TGTGCCAGCAGATCGGGACAGAACTATGGCTACACCTTC CASRSGQNYGYTF
- TRBJ1-2 - 13 TRBV15 TGTGCCACCAGCAGATCCCGCAACGGGGGCTACACCTTC CATSRSRNGGYTF
- TRBJ2-1 - 17 TRBV10-1 TGCGCCAGCAGTGAGTCAAAGGGGGACTTCTCCTACAATGAGCAGTTCTTC CASSESKGDFSYNEQFF
TRBD2 TRBJ2-1 - 18 TRBV7-3 TGTGCCAGCAGCTTGGGACTAGCGGGAGGGCCCCTGGGGAATGAGCAGTTCTTC CASSLGLAGGPLGNEQFF
TRBD1 TRBJ1-1 - 15 TRBV18 TGTGCCAGCTCACCAACGTTTGCAGGGGGGACTGAAGCTTTCTTT CASSPTFAGGTEAFF
TRBD1 TRBJ1-1 many 14 TRBV5-1 TGCGCCAGCAGCTTGGGGCCGGGACAGGGTGAAGCTTTCTTT CASSLGPGQGEAFF
- TRBJ2-5 few 13 TRBV11-2 TGTGCCAGCAGCTTGGGACGGCAAGAGACCCAGTACTTC CASSLGRQETQYF
TRBD2 TRBJ2-7 - 15 TRBV6-5 TGTGCCAGCAGTTACTGGGGTGCCCGGGAGGACGAGCAGTACTTC CASSYWGAREDEQYF
- TRBJ2-5 - 15 TRBV18 TGTGCCAGCTCACCACCGGTACGGGGCCAAGAGACCCAGTACTTC CASSPPVRGQETQYF
TRBD1 TRBJ1-2 - 12 TRBV19 TGTGCCAGTGGGACAGTCAACTATGGCTACACCTTC CASGTVNYGYTF
- TRBJ2-7 - 13 TRBV5-6 TGTGCCAGCAGCTTGTGGCGGAGGGGCGAGCAGTACTTC CASSLWRRGEQYF
- TRBJ2-1 - 16 TRBV19 TGTGCCAGTAGTATATTAAGTCGGAGCTCCTACAATGAGCAGTTCTTC CASSILSRSSYNEQFF
TRBD1 TRBJ2-1 - 15 TRBV11-2 TGTGCCAGCAGCCGGCGGACAGGAACCTACAATGAGCAGTTCTTC CASSRRTGTYNEQFF
- TRBJ2-5 many 15 TRBV28 TGTGCCAGCAGTCACCGACAGGGAGGGATGGAGACCCAGTACTTC CASSHRQGGMETQYF
- TRBJ2-7 - 13 TRBV30 TGTGCCTGGAGTGCCGGGACACAGTACGAGCAGTACTTC CAWSAGTQYEQYF
- TRBJ1-1 few 14 TRBV7-9 TGTGCCAGCAGCTTAGTTGTGGGTGGCACTGAAGCTTTCTTT CASSLVVGGTEAFF
- TRBJ1-2 - 16 TRBV5-1 TGCGCCAGCAGCTGGGGCCCGACAGGCGGTAACTATGGCTACACCTTC CASSWGPTGGNYGYTF
- TRBJ2-7 - 13 TRBV28 TGTGCCAGCAGCAATGACGGTCCCTACGAGCAGTACTTC CASSNDGPYEQYF
- TRBJ2-7 few 13 TRBV6-6 TGTGCCAGCAGTTACTCCAGGGAGCTCGAGCAGTACTTC CASSYSRELEQYF
TRBD2 TRBJ2-7 - 15 TRBV28 TGTGCCAGCTCCCTTACGGCGGGAGGGTTCTACGAGCAGTACTTC CASSLTAGGFYEQYF
TRBD1 TRBJ2-1 - 18 TRBV5-1 TGCGCCAGCAGCCAGATACCCTGGGCCGGACAGGGGGGGAGTGAGCAGTTCTTC CASSQIPWAGQGGSEQFF
TRBD1 TRBJ1-2 - 13 TRBV18 TGTGCCAGCTCACCAAACAGGGGGCTTGGCTACACCTTC CASSPNRGLGYTF